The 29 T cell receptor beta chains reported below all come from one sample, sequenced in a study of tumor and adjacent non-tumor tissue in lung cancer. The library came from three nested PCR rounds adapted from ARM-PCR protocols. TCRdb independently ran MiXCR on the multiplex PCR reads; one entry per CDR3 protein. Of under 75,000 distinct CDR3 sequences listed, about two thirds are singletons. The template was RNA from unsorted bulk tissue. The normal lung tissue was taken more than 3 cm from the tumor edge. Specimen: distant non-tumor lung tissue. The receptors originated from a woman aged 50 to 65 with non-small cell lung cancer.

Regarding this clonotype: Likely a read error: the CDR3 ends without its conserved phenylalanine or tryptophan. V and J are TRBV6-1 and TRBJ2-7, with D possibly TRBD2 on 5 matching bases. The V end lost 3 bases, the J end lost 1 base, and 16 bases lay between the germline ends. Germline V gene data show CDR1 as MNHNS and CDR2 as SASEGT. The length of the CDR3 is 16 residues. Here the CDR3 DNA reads TGTGCCAGCAGTGACACCCCCCCCCCGGGGTCCTACGAGCAGTACTTA. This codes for CASSDTPPPGSYEQYL.

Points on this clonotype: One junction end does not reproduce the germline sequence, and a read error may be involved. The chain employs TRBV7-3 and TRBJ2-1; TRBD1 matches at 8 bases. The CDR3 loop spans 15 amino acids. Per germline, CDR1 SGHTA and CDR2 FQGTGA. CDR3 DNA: TGTGCCAGCAGTTTGACAGGGGACGCCTACTATGAGCAGTTCTTC. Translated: CASSLTGDAYYEQFF.

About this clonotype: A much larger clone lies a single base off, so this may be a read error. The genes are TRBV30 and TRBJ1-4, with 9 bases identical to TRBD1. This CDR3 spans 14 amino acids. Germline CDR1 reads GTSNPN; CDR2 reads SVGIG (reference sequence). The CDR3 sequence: CAWNGQGPNEKPFF. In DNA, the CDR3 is TGTGCCTGGAACGGACAGGGGCCTAATGAAAAACCGTTTTTT.

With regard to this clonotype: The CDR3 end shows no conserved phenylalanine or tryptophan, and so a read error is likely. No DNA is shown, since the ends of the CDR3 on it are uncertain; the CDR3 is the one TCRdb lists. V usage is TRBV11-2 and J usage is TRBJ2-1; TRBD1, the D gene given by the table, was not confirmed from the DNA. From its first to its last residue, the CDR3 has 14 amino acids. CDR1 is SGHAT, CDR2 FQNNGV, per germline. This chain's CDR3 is CASSFIGQAGERFL.

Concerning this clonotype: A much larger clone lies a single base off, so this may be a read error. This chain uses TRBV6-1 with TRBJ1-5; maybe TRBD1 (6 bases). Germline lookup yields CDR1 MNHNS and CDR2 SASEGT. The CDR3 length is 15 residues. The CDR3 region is CASSEMTGVGQSQHF. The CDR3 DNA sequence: TGTGCCAGCAGTGAAATGACAGGTGTTGGTCAGTCCCAGCATTTT.

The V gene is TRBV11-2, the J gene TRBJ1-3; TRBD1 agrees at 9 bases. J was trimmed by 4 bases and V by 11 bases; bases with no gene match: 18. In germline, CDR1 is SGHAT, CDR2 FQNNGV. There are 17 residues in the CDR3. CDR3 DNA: TGTGCCTGTAGTTCATCCGGGACAGGGCTACGAGGAAACACCATATATTTT. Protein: CACSSSGTGLRGNTIYF.

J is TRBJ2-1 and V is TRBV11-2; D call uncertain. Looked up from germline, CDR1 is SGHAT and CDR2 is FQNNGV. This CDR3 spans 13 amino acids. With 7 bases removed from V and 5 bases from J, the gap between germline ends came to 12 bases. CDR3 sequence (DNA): TGTGCCAGCAACCTAAACAATAACAATGAGCAGTTCTTC. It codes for CASNLNNNNEQFF. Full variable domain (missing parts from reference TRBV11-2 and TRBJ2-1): EAGVAQSPRYKIIEKRQSVAFWCNPISGHATLYWYQQILGQGPKLLIQFQNNGVVDDSQLPKDRFSAERLKGVDSTLKIQPAKLEDSAVYLCASNLNNNNEQFFGPGTRLTVL.

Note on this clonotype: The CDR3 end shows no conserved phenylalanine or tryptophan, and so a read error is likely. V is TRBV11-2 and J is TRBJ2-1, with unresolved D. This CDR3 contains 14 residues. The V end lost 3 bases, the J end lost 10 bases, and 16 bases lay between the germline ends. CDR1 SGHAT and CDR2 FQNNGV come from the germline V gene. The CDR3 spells CASSFNPGTKEQFS. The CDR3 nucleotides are TGTGCCAGCAGCTTTAATCCTGGAACGAAAGAGCAGTTCTCC.

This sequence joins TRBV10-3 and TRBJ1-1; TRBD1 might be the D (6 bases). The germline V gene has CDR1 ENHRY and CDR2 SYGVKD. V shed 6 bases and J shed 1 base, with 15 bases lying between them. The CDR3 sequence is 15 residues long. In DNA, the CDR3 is TGTGCCATCAGCGCTCCGGGACATGGGAACACTGAAGCTTTCTTT. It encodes CAISAPGHGNTEAFF.

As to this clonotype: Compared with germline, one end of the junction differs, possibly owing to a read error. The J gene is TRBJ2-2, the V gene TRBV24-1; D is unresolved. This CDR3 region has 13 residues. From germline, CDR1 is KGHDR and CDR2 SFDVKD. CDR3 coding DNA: TGTGTCACCAGTGCTTTGACTACCGGGGAGCTGTTTTTT. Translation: CVTSALTTGELFF.

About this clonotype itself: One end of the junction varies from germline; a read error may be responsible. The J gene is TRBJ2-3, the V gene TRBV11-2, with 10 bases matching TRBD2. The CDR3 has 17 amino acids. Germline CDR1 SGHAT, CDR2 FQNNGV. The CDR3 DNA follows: TGTGCCAGCAGCCCTCCTGGGCTAGCGGGAGTCACAGATACGCGGTATTTC. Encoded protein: CASSPPGLAGVTDTRYF. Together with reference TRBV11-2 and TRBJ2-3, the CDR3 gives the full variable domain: EAGVAQSPRYKIIEKRQSVAFWCNPISGHATLYWYQQILGQGPKLLIQFQNNGVVDDSQLPKDRFSAERLKGVDSTLKIQPAKLEDSAVYLCASSPPGLAGVTDTRYFGPGTRLTVL.

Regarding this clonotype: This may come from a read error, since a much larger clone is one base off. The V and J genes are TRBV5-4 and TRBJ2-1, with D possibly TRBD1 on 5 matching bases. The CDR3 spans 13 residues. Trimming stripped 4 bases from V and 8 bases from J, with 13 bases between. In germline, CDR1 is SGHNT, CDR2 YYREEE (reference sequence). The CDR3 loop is CASSELDSYEQFF. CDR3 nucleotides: TGTGCCAGCAGCGAGCTTGACAGTTATGAGCAGTTCTTC.

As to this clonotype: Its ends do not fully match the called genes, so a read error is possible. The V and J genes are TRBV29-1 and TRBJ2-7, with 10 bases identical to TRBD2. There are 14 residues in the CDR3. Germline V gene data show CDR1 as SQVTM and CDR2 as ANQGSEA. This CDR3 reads CNVSRAGGTGEQYF. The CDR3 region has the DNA TGCAACGTTAGCCGAGCGGGAGGGACGGGGGAGCAGTACTTC.

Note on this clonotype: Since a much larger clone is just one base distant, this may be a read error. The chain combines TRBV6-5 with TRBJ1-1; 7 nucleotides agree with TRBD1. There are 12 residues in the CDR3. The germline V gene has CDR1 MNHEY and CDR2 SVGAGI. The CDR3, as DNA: TGTGCCAGCAGCCTCAGGGGGGCTGAAGCTGTCTTT. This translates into CASSLRGAEAVF.

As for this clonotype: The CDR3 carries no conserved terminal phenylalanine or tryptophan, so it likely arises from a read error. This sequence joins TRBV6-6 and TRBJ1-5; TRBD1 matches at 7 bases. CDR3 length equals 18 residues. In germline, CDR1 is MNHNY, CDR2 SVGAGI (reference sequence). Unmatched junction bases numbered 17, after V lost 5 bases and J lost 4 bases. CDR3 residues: CASSPIGVQGGINQPQHC. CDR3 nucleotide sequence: TGTGCCAGCAGTCCTATCGGCGTGCAGGGGGGGATTAATCAGCCCCAGCATTGT.

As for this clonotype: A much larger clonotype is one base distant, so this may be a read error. CDR3 bases: TGCAGTGCTAGAGATTACAGGCTCGGGGTATGGTCCTACGAGCACTACTTC. Its protein product is CSARDYRLGVWSYEHYF. J is TRBJ2-7 and V is TRBV20-1; D possibly matches TRBD1 or TRBD2 (5 bases each). Germline V CDR1 and CDR2: DFQATT, SNEGSKA (reference sequence). This CDR3 has 17 amino acids.

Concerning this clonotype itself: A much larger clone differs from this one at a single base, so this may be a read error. The CDR3 sequence is CASRPTGWVGFNEQFF. CDR3 nucleotides: TGTGCCAGCAGACCCACGGGTTGGGTGGGTTTCAATGAGCAGTTCTTC. The V gene is TRBV28, the J gene TRBJ2-1; no firm D call. CDR1 and CDR2 (germline): MDHEN, SYDVKM. Trimming removed 6 bases at V and 6 bases at J, with 21 bases between. The CDR3 runs 16 residues.

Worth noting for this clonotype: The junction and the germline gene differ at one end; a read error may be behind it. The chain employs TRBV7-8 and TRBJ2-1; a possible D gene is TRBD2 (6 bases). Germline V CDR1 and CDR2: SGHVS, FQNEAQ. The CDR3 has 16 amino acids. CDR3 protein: CACSLAAGMVVHEQFF. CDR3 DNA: TGTGCCTGCAGCTTAGCGGCTGGCATGGTAGTACATGAGCAGTTCTTC.

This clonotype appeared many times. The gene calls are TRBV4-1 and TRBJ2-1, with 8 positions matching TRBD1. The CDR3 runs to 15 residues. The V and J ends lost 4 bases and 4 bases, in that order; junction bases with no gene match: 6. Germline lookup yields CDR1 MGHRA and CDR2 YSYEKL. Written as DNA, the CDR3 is TGCGCCAGCAGCCCGCAGGGGGCCCTATACAATGAGCAGTTCTTC. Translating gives CASSPQGALYNEQFF.

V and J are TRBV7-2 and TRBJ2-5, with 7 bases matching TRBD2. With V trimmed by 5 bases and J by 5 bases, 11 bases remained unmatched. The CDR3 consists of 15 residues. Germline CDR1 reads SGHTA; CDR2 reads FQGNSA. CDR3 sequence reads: CASSRPAGAEETQYF. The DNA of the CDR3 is TGTGCCAGCAGCCGCCCGGCGGGAGCTGAGGAGACCCAGTACTTC.

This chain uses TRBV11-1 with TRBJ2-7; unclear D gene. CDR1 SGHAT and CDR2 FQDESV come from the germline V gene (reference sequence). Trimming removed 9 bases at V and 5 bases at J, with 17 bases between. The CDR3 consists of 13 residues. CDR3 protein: CASSLGGNNEQYF. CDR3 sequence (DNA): TGTGCCAGTAGCCTAGGTGGGAACAACGAGCAGTACTTC.

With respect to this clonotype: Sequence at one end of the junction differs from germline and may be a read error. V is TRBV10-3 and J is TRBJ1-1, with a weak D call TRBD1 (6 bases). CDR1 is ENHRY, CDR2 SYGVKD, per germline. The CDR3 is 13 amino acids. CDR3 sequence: CATSEAQGTEDFF. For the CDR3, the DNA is TGTGCCACCAGTGAAGCCCAGGGGACTGAAGATTTCTTT.

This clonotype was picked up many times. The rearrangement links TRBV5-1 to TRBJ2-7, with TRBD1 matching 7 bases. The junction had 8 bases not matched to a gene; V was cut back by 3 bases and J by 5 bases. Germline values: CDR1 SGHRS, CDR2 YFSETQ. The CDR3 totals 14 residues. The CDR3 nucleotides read TGCGCCAGCAGCTCCGGACAGGATGTGGACGAGCAGTACTTC. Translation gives CASSSGQDVDEQYF.

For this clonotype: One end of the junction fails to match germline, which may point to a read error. CDR3 loop: CVSTLDLNTEAFF. The DNA for the CDR3 is TGTGTCAGCACCCTGGACCTGAACACTGAAGCTTTCTTC. This chain uses TRBV6-1 with TRBJ1-1; D unresolved. The CDR3 runs 13 residues. Germline V gene lookup returns CDR1 MNHNS and CDR2 SASEGT.

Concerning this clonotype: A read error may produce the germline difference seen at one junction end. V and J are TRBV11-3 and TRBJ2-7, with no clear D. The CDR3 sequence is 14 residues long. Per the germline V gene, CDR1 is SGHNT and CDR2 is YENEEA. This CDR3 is CASILADSSYEQYF. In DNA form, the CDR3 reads TGTGCCAGCATCTTAGCTGATTCCTCCTACGAGCAGTACTTC.

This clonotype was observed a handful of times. The CDR3, as DNA: TGTGCCAGCAATTTCAGGACAGGGGTTACCTACGAGCAGTACTTC. Protein product: CASNFRTGVTYEQYF. The chain uses TRBV11-2 and TRBJ2-7; 9 bases align to TRBD1. After removal of 7 bases from V and 2 bases from J, the junction contained 9 bases not matched to a gene. CDR3 size: 15 residues. The germline CDR1 and CDR2 sequences are SGHAT and FQNNGV.

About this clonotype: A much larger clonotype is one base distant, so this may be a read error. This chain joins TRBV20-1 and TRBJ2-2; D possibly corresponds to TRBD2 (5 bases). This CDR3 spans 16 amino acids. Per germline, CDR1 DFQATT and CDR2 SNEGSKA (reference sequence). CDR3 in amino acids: CSARDSGHPDTGKLFF. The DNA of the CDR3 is TGCAGTGCTAGAGATTCTGGTCATCCCGACACCGGGAAGCTGTTTTTT.

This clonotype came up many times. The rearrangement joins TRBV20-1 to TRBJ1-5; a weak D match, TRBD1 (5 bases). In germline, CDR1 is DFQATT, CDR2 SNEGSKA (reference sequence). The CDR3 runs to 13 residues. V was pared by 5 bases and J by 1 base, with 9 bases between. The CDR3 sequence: CSAGGRSNQPQHF. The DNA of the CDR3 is TGCAGTGCTGGGGGACGCAGCAATCAGCCCCAGCATTTT.

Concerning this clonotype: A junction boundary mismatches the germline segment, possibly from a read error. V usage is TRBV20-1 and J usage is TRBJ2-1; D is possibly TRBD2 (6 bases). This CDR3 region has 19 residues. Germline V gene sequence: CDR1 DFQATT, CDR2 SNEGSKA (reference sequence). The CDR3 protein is CNAEDLARITQGSYNEQFF. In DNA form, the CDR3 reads TGCAATGCTGAAGACCTAGCGAGAATCACCCAAGGCTCCTACAATGAGCAGTTCTTC.